These T cell receptor beta chains were read from a single sample in a study of blood T cell repertoires in COVID-19. The assay was immunoSEQ multiplex PCR, and TCRdb's table has in-frame clones only and misses some. The sample yields fewer than 120,000 clones, 65% to 80% seen once. Sample: peripheral blood. The receptor source for this set is an older woman with acute or convalescent COVID-19. Both conserved end residues are part of each CDR3. The order of the fields is D gene, clone size, J gene, V gene, CDR3 DNA, CDR3 protein. A D gene is named only where the DNA matches it firmly. A clone size is listed for some rows: how often the clone was seen (once, few, many), or a class if it is expanded.

TRBD2	-	TRBJ2-3	TRBV24-1	TGTGCCACCAGTGACCTGACTAGCGGGGAAGCAGATACGCAGTATTTT	CATSDLTSGEADTQYF
TRBD1	-	TRBJ2-5	TRBV5-1	TGCGCCAGCAGCTCCGTCATGACAGGGGCGCTGAAGACCCAGTACTTC	CASSSVMTGALKTQYF
-	few	TRBJ1-2	TRBV19	TGTGCCAGCAGAAGGACCGGGGGCGGGGGGAGCTATGGCTACACCTTC	CASRRTGGGGSYGYTF
TRBD1	-	TRBJ1-3	TRBV14	TGTGCCAGCAGCCAAGGACAGGGGGTACTCTTCTCTGGAAACACCATATATTTT	CASSQGQGVLFSGNTIYF
-	-	TRBJ1-5	TRBV27	TGTGCCAGCAGTTTCGGGCAGGGGAGCAATCAGCCCCAGCATTTT	CASSFGQGSNQPQHF
-	few	TRBJ1-1	TRBV5-1	TGCGCCAGCAGCTACTCCGGACCGGGAAACACTGAAGCTTTCTTT	CASSYSGPGNTEAFF
-	-	TRBJ2-1	TRBV19	TGTGCCAGTAGGTCTTGGGAGAATGAGCAGTTCTTC	CASRSWENEQFF
-	few	TRBJ2-3	TRBV3-1/TRBV3-2	TGTGCCAGCAGCCAAGGACTAGACACGCAGTATTTT	CASSQGLDTQYF
-	-	TRBJ1-2	TRBV28	TGTGCCAGCAGTTTAGCGTTACCCTATGGCTACACCTTC	CASSLALPYGYTF
-	-	TRBJ1-1	TRBV4-2	TGTGCCAGCAGCCAAGACACGGGTACTGACACTGAAGCTTTCTTT	CASSQDTGTDTEAFF
-	-	TRBJ2-1	TRBV12-3/TRBV12-4	TGTGCCAGCAGACTACCTGACCGGGTCGAGCAGTTCTTC	CASRLPDRVEQFF
-	few	TRBJ1-2	TRBV28	TGTGCCAGCAGTCCCGTTGAACGGACAGAATATGGCTACACCTTC	CASSPVERTEYGYTF
-	-	TRBJ1-2	TRBV4-2	TGTGCCAGCACTCCGGGGCAGGGGTACTATGGCTACACCTTC	CASTPGQGYYGYTF
TRBD1	-	TRBJ1-6	TRBV5-1	TGCGCCAGCAGCTCCAATCAGGACAGGAGAAGTAATTCACCCCTCCACTTT	CASSSNQDRRSNSPLHF
TRBD1	-	TRBJ2-5	TRBV3-1/TRBV3-2	TGTGCCAGCAGCCTAGGACAGGGAAAGTACTTC	CASSLGQGKYF
TRBD1	once	TRBJ1-4	TRBV4-1	TGCGCCAGCCGAAGGGTTGGGGACAGCGCCTTCTCTCTTAATGAAAAACTGTTTTTT	CASRRVGDSAFSLNEKLFF
-	-	TRBJ1-2	TRBV11-1	TGTGCCAGCAGCTTAACGGGGGGCCCGGCCTATGGCTACACCTTC	CASSLTGGPAYGYTF
-	-	TRBJ1-1	TRBV29-1	TGCTTTATAGGACAGAGGGGGACTGAAGCTTTCTTT	CFIGQRGTEAFF
TRBD2	-	TRBJ2-1	TRBV20-1	TGCAGTGCTAGTCCCCTAGCGGGGGGGCGTTCCTACAATGAGCAGTTCTTC	CSASPLAGGRSYNEQFF
-	-	TRBJ2-7	TRBV6-5	TGTGCCAGCAGTTACTCGTTCTCCGGGGTAGGCGAGCAGTACTTC	CASSYSFSGVGEQYF
TRBD1	-	TRBJ1-1	TRBV6-5	TGTGCCAGCGCTAGACAGGGGTACACTGAAGCTTTCTTT	CASARQGYTEAFF
TRBD2	-	TRBJ2-7	TRBV10-1	TGCGCCAGCAGGGGACTAGCGGGGGGGCCTCCCTCCTACGAGCAGTACTTC	CASRGLAGGPPSYEQYF
-	-	TRBJ2-7	TRBV7-9	TGTGCCAGCAGCTTCGGGCGGGGACGGATGTACGAGCAGTACTTC	CASSFGRGRMYEQYF
-	-	TRBJ2-5	TRBV7-2	TGTGCCAGCAGCTTCGCTGCGAGGGACCAAGAGACCCAGTACTTC	CASSFAARDQETQYF